A selection of T cell receptor beta chains follows, all from one sample in a study of T cell responses to AZD1222 COVID-19 vaccine. This table comes from immunoSEQ multiplex PCR, and its TCRdb copy is limited to in-frame clones, with some not included. The sample includes about 130,000 clones, 88% of them seen just once. This sample comprised peripheral blood, obtained on day 0 of AZD1222 vaccination. The receptors come from an adult in good health. Each CDR3 is given with its conserved first and last residue. A D gene is named only where the DNA matches it firmly. The listing skips clone size in some rows; elsewhere it reads once, few, many or a size class.

clone_size d_call j_call v_call cdr3_nt cdr3_aa
- TRBD1 TRBJ1-1 TRBV6-5 TGTGCCACTACTCTAACAGGGGGGATGAACACTGAAGCTTTCTTT CATTLTGGMNTEAFF
- - TRBJ1-2 TRBV7-9 TGTGCCAGCAGCTTAGGTGACCGGGCCTATGGCTACACCTTC CASSLGDRAYGYTF
- - TRBJ1-1 TRBV7-9 TGTGCCAGCAGCTCGGTATCGCCCGCTGAAGCTTTCTTT CASSSVSPAEAFF
- TRBD2 TRBJ2-7 TRBV9 TGTGCCAGCAGCCCCCAGACCGGGACTAGCGGACAGCAGTACTTC CASSPQTGTSGQQYF
few TRBD1 TRBJ1-2 TRBV10-3 TGTGCCACTAGACAGGGGGCCTTCTTTTCCGGCTACACCTTC CATRQGAFFSGYTF
- TRBD1 TRBJ1-6 TRBV29-1 TGCAGCGTTTTAACAGGGGACTCGAGTAATAATTCACCCCTCCACTTT CSVLTGDSSNNSPLHF
few - TRBJ2-5 TRBV29-1 TGCAGCGTTGCCCAGAACCAGCGCCCAGGTATGCAGACCCAGTACTTC CSVAQNQRPGMQTQYF
- TRBD1 TRBJ1-2 TRBV6-5 TGTGCCAGCAGTTACACCAGGACAGGGGGGGGCTATGGCTACACCTTC CASSYTRTGGGYGYTF
- - TRBJ1-3 TRBV11-3 TGTGCCAGCAGCTTATTCGGCGGGGCTGGAAACACCATATATTTT CASSLFGGAGNTIYF
- TRBD2 TRBJ2-2 TRBV5-1 TGCGCCAGCAGTAATAGCGGGAGTTTGTACACCGGGGAGCTGTTTTTT CASSNSGSLYTGELFF
- TRBD2 TRBJ2-1 TRBV7-2 TGTGCCAGCACCTTCAATAGCGGGAAGGGGCAGTTCTTC CASTFNSGKGQFF
- TRBD2 TRBJ2-3 TRBV2 TGTGCCAGCAAGCTCCTAGCGGGGGGCTCTAGCACAGATACGCAGTATTTT CASKLLAGGSSTDTQYF
- TRBD1 TRBJ1-5 TRBV19 TGTGCCAGTAGTATATTGACAGGGACTCAGCCCCAGCATTTT CASSILTGTQPQHF
- TRBD1 TRBJ1-5 TRBV19 TGTGCCAGTATCAGGACAGGCTATAGCAATCAGCCCCAGCATTTT CASIRTGYSNQPQHF
- - TRBJ2-7 TRBV5-1 TGCGCCAGCAGCCTCACAATGGGAGGCTCCTACGAGCAGTACTTC CASSLTMGGSYEQYF
- - TRBJ2-7 TRBV2 TGTGCCAGCAGTTCCCCCTTCGGAGGGTACGAGCAGTACTTC CASSSPFGGYEQYF
- - TRBJ1-1 TRBV5-1 TGCGCCAGCAGCTCTGACAGACACACTGAAGCTTTCTTT CASSSDRHTEAFF